A selection of T cell receptor beta chains follows, all from one sample in a study of T cell responses to AZD1222 COVID-19 vaccine. The data were produced by immunoSEQ multiplex PCR, yet TCRdb's version contains in-frame clones alone and is incomplete. The data show approximately 150,000 clones, with approximately 88% seen just once and 1.5% to 2% held by the top ten. Here the sequenced sample was peripheral blood, taken on day 0 of AZD1222 vaccination. The receptors originated from an adult in good health. Both conserved end residues are part of each CDR3. D genes are given only for firm matches. Size is omitted from some rows. Given values are once, few, many or a class for expanded clones.

clone size | D gene | J gene | V gene | CDR3 protein | CDR3 DNA
- | - | TRBJ1-3 | TRBV12-3/TRBV12-4 | CASSPSGGNTIYF | TGTGCCAGCAGCCCCTCGGGGGGAAACACCATATATTTT
- | TRBD2 | TRBJ2-1 | TRBV30 | CAWTWGGRDEQFF | TGTGCCTGGACCTGGGGGGGTAGGGATGAGCAGTTCTTC
- | - | TRBJ2-1 | TRBV13 | CASRSRGAVYNEQFF | TGTGCCAGCAGATCCCGGGGGGCTGTGTACAATGAGCAGTTCTTC
- | - | TRBJ2-2 | TRBV30 | CAWSVPIPAGELFF | TGTGCCTGGAGTGTACCGATCCCTGCCGGGGAGCTGTTTTTT
- | - | TRBJ1-2 | TRBV3-1/TRBV3-2 | CASSRGFNYGYTF | TGTGCCAGCAGTCGGGGTTTTAACTATGGCTACACCTTC
once | - | TRBJ1-4 | TRBV7-9 | CASSPGTGNEKLFF | TGTGCCAGCAGCCCCGGGACGGGAAATGAAAAACTGTTTTTT
- | - | TRBJ1-5 | TRBV15 | CATSPLSRGGGQPQHF | TGTGCCACCAGCCCCCTAAGCCGGGGGGGCGGTCAGCCCCAGCATTTT
once | TRBD1 | TRBJ1-1 | TRBV2 | CASRGQGGRANTEAFF | TGTGCCAGCAGGGGACAGGGAGGTCGGGCGAACACTGAAGCTTTCTTT
- | - | TRBJ1-1 | TRBV6-2/TRBV6-3 | CASSYEGFRTGTEAFF | TGTGCCAGCAGTTATGAGGGCTTTCGGACCGGCACTGAAGCTTTCTTT
- | - | TRBJ1-6 | TRBV30 | CAWSRDNYNSPLHF | TGTGCCTGGAGCCGGGACAACTATAATTCACCCCTCCACTTT
- | - | TRBJ1-6 | TRBV6-5 | CASYGQRWDNSPLHF | TGTGCCAGCTATGGACAGCGTTGGGATAATTCACCCCTCCACTTT
- | TRBD1 | TRBJ1-4 | TRBV28 | CASSPRNRGRNYEKLFF | TGTGCCAGCAGTCCACGAAACAGGGGGCGGAATTATGAAAAACTGTTTTTT
- | - | TRBJ1-5 | TRBV7-9 | CASSDFRGAQGSQPQHF | TGTGCCAGCAGCGACTTCCGAGGGGCCCAAGGGAGTCAGCCCCAGCATTTT
- | - | TRBJ1-1 | TRBV28 | CASRGQTEAFF | TGTGCCAGCCGAGGGCAAACTGAAGCTTTCTTT